This TCR beta chain derives from a study of identifying expanded T cells in peripheral blood (dated by TCRdb to the late 2010s). Context from the whole study: Four technical replicates, made by sequencing separate aliquots from the same pool of genomic DNA, were compared pairwise.

During the collection period, no immune events, such as infections, were documented for the healthy donors. Time-dependent variance in a beta-binomial model of T-cell clone differential abundance was calibrated using healthy-donor blood repertoires as a training cohort. There were 10 healthy donors in the training cohort, of whom 3 were female and 7 were male. An age range of roughly 29 to 65 years, with an average of about 45 years, was recorded for the donors. Obtained from a commercial supplier, whole blood was collected from each healthy donor at three time points set two to three weeks apart. For immunosequencing, genomic DNA was extracted from unsorted whole blood. TCRbeta CDR3 regions were profiled with the immunoSEQ Assay using bias-controlled multiplex PCR amplification of genomic DNA. The authors' pipeline ran thus. The absolute abundance of each unique TCRbeta CDR3 region was quantified after sequences were collapsed and filtered. Differential abundance was tested with two models: a binomial (Fisher-equivalent) model and a beta-binomial model that adds time-dependent variance fitted from healthy donors. Clones with fewer than 5 combined templates were removed, and a clone was called differentially abundant if the clone's Benjamini-Hochberg FDR was below 0.01. The form v = (b*log(k)+a)^2 was used to model beta-binomial variance as a function of total template count across the two samples. Held by TCRdb, this immuneACCESS table contains in-frame sequences only and omits some clones. Under half of the omission traces to an unresolved V gene where checked; the cause of the rest is unknown. For V, J and clone size, that table is used; D and trimming come from the DNA. The sample profile shows 110,000 or so clones; 88% of them were found once. The ten largest make up around 8.2% of the sample.

Comments on this clone: Its cognate antigen has yet to be identified. Base qualities are not recorded, but no much larger clone differs from it by a single base.

The junction shows trimming of 2 bases on V and 0 bases on J, plus 7 bases between the germline ends. The CDR3 goes from the cysteine to the phenylalanine over 14 residues. Only the CDR3 region is kept as DNA, spanning 42 bases read in frame from base 1. From the germline V gene, CDR1 is KGHSH and CDR2 is LQKENI. Beyond this particular receptor, the publication reports: The binomial model flagged roughly 1.1 differentially abundant clones between technical replicates, compared with 15 to 17 over roughly 2 weeks and 19 over around four weeks. The beta-binomial model significantly reduced the number of clones called differentially abundant and the false-positive rate across all healthy-donor time intervals. For all healthy donors, the variance in clone template counts between roughly two-week samples rose significantly as total template count increased. The authors expected biological variance in healthy repertoires might increase further over much longer intervals such as months to years.

Sequencing was done on a sample of blood. The V and J genes are TRBV18 and TRBJ2-5; D gene: possibly TRBD2, on 6 matching bases. This receptor was identified in a person aged 18 to 70 in good health. The base sequence is TGTGCCAGCTCACCAAGGGACTACCAAGAGACCCAGTACTTC. This translates into CASSPRDYQETQYF.